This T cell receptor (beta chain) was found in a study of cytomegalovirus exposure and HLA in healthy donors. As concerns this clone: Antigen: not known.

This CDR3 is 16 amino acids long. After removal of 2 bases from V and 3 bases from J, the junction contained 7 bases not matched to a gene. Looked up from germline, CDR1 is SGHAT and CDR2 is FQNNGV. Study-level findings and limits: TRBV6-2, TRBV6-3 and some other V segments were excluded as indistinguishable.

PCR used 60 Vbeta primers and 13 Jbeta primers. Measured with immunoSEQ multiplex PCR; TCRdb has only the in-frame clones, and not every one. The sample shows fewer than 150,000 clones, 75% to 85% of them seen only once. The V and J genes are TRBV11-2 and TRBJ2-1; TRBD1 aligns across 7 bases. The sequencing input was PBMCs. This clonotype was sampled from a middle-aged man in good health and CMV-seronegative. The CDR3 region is CASSLRTGQYYNEQFF. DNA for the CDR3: TGTGCCAGCAGCTTACGGACGGGACAGTACTACAATGAGCAGTTCTTC.